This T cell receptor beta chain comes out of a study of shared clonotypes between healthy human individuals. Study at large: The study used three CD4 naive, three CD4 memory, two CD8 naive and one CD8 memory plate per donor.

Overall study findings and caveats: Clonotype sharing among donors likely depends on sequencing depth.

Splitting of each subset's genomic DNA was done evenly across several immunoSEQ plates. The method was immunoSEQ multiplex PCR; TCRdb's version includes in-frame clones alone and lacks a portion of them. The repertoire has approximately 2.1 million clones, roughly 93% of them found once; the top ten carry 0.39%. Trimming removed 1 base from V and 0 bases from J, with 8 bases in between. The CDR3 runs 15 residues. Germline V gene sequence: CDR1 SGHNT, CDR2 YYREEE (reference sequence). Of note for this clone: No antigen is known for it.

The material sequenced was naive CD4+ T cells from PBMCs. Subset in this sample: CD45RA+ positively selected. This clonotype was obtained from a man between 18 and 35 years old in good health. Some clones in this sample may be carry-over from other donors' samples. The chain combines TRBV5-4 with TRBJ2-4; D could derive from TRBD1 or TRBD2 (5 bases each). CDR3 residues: CASSLLGVAKNIQYF. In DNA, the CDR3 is TGTGCCAGCAGCTTGTTGGGGGTAGCCAAAAACATTCAGTACTTC.